These 7 T cell receptor beta chains originate from one sample sequenced in a study of monozygotic twins with inflammatory bowel disease. TCRdb reanalyzed the 5' RACE reads and collapses them to one entry per CDR3 protein, without DNA. Across 140,000 to 150,000 distinct CDR3 sequences, the top ten clones capture 0.95% to 1.5% of the sample. Sequences were obtained from blood. The source of these receptors is a human donor with ulcerative colitis or Crohn's disease, or a healthy co-twin of an affected twin (not recorded which).

This sequence joins TRBV7-2 and TRBJ2-1; the D gene TCRdb calls, TRBD2, cannot be checked with no DNA. Germline V gene sequence: CDR1 SGHTA, CDR2 FQGNSA. CDR3 size: 12 residues. The CDR3 here is CASSYGPFEQFF.

This chain joins TRBV4-1 and TRBJ1-2. The CDR3 is 15 amino acids. Germline V gene lookup returns CDR1 MGHRA and CDR2 YSYEKL. This chain's CDR3 is CASSQETLLYYGYTF.

The rearrangement uses TRBV19 and TRBJ2-1; without DNA, the TCRdb call of TRBD2 cannot be checked. Per germline, CDR1 LNHDA and CDR2 SQIVND (reference sequence). The CDR3 length is 13 residues. The CDR3 sequence: CASSLGGLGEQFF.

The V gene is TRBV5-5, the J gene TRBJ2-7; the TCRdb D gene call, TRBD1, has no DNA to confirm it. Germline V gene lookup returns CDR1 SGHKS and CDR2 YYEKEE (reference sequence). This CDR3 spans 14 amino acids. CDR3 in amino acids: CASSLAGQAYEQYF.

The CDR3 loop is CASSQDPYGYTF. The V and J genes are TRBV14 and TRBJ1-2. The CDR3 has 12 residues. Germline CDR1 and CDR2: SGHDN and FVKESK.

The chain uses TRBV29-1 and TRBJ2-1; checking the TCRdb D call of TRBD2 is not possible without DNA. CDR1 and CDR2 from the germline V gene are SQVTM and ANQGSEA. This CDR3 comprises 14 residues. The CDR3 here is CSVLGVAANNEQFF.

The rearrangement uses TRBV11-2 and TRBJ2-7; TCRdb's assignment of TRBD1 cannot be checked, as there is no DNA. Germline values: CDR1 SGHAT, CDR2 FQNNGV. The CDR3 covers 16 residues. This CDR3 is CASSKIRGQASYEQYF.